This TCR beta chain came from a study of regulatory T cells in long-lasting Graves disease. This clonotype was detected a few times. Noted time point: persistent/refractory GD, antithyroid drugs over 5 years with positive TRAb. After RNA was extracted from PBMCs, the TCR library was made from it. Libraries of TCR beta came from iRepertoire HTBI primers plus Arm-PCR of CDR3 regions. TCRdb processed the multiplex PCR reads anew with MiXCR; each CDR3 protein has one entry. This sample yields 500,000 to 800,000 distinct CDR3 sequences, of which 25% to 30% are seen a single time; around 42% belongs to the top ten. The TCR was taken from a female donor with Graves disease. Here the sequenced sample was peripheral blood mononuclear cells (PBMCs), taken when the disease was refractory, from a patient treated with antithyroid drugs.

CDR3 sequence (DNA): TGTGCCAGCAGCATGGGATCTCGTGGCTACACCTTC. This gives the protein CASSMGSRGYTF. The chain couples TRBV28 to TRBJ1-2; no definite D call. CDR1 MDHEN and CDR2 SYDVKM come from the germline V gene. With 6 bases removed from V and 7 bases from J, the gap between germline ends came to 12 bases. The CDR3 sequence is 12 residues long.